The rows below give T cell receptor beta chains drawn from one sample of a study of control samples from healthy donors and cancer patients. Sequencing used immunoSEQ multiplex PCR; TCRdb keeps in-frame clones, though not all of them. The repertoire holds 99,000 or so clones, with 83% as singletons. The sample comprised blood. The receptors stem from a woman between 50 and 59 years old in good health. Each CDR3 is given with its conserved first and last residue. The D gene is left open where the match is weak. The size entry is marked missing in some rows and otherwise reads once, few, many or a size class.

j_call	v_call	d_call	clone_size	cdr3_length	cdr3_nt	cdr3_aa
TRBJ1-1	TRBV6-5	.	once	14	TGTGCCAGCAGACAGGTATTTGGGAACACTGAAGCTTTCTTT	CASRQVFGNTEAFF
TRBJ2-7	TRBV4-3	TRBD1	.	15	TGCGCCAGCAGCCAAGATCAGGGACAGGGAAGGGAGCAGTACTTC	CASSQDQGQGREQYF
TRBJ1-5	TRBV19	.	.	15	TGTGCCAGTAGTAACGGGCCGCGGGCGTATCAGCCCCAGCATTTT	CASSNGPRAYQPQHF
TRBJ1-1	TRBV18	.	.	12	TGTGCCAGCTCACTCGGCCAGGCTGAAGCTTTCTTT	CASSLGQAEAFF
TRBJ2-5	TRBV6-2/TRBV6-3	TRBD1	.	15	TGTGCCAGCAGTTGGGGACAGGGCGGGATTGAGACCCAGTACTTC	CASSWGQGGIETQYF
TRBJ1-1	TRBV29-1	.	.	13	TGCAGCGTTGAAGCAGGGACGAACACTGAAGCTTTCTTT	CSVEAGTNTEAFF
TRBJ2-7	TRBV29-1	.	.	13	TGCAGCGTTGAGGGCAGGGGCGTCTACGAGCAGTACTTC	CSVEGRGVYEQYF
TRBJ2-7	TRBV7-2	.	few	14	TGTGCCAGCAGCTTACGTTCAGAACCCTACGAGCAGTACTTC	CASSLRSEPYEQYF
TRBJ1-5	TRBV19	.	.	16	TGTGCCAGTAGTATAGATCTAAGGGGGGGCTATCAGCCCCAGCATTTT	CASSIDLRGGYQPQHF
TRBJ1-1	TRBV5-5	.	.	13	TGTGCCAGCAGCTTGTGGGGAGGGGCTGAAGCTTTCTTT	CASSLWGGAEAFF
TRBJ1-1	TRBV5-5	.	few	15	TGTGCCAGCAGCTTGGGGGTCCGGGCAGACACTGAAGCTTTCTTT	CASSLGVRADTEAFF
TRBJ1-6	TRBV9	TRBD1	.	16	TGTGCCAGCAGCGATAAAAGGGACAGGACTAATTCACCCCTCCACTTT	CASSDKRDRTNSPLHF
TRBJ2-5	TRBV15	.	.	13	TGTGCCACCAGCAGAGCCCCGGGGGAGACCCAGTACTTC	CATSRAPGETQYF
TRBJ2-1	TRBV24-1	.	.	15	TGTGCCACCAGTGTCCCCGCGACTGCGGGGAATGAGCAGTTCTTC	CATSVPATAGNEQFF
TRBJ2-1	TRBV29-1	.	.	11	TGCAGCGTTGTGGGGCGGAATGAGCAGTTCTTC	CSVVGRNEQFF
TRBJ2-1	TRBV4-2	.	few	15	TGTGCCAGCAGCCAAGACGGCAGAACATACAATGAGCAGTTCTTC	CASSQDGRTYNEQFF
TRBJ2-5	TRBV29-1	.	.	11	TGCAGCGTTGAATATTTAGAGACCCAGTACTTC	CSVEYLETQYF
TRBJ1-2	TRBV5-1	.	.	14	TGCGCCAGCAGCTTGGGCGACAGCGTCTATGGCTACACCTTC	CASSLGDSVYGYTF
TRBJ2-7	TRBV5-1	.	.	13	TGCGCCAGCAGCTTCGGGAGCTCCTACGAGCAGTACTTC	CASSFGSSYEQYF
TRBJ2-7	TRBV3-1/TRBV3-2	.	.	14	TGTGCCAGCAGCCAAGATACGAGCTCCTACGAGCAGTACTTC	CASSQDTSSYEQYF
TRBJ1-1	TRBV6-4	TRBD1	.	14	TGTGCCAGCAGTGTAGCAGACAGGGAGGGGGAAGCTTTCTTT	CASSVADREGEAFF
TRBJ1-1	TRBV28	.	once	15	TGTGCCAGCACAATGACAGGCAGGGGAAGAACTGAAGCTTTCTTT	CASTMTGRGRTEAFF
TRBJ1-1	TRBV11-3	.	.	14	TGTGCCAGCAGCTTAGTCGACGGTCACACTGAAGCTTTCTTT	CASSLVDGHTEAFF
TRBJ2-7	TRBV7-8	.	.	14	TGTGCCAGCAGCATGGGTCCGACAGCCTACGAGCAGTACTTC	CASSMGPTAYEQYF
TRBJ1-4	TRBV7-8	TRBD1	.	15	TGTGCCAGCAGCCTACTCAGGGGGCCCAATGAAAAACTGTTTTTT	CASSLLRGPNEKLFF
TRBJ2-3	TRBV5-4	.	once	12	TGTGCCAGCAGCTCCTTCACAGATACGCAGTATTTT	CASSSFTDTQYF
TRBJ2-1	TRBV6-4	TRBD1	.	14	TGTGCCAGCAGCAACGACAGGGCGAGCAATGAGCAGTTCTTC	CASSNDRASNEQFF
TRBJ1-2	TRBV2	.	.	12	TGTGCCAGCAATCGGGGAAGCGATGGCTACACCTTC	CASNRGSDGYTF
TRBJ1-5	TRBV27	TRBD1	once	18	TGTGCCAGCAGAAAAACCGGGACAGGGGGCGAACGCAATCAGCCCCAGCATTTT	CASRKTGTGGERNQPQHF
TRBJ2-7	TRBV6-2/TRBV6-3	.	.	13	TGTGCCAGCAGTTACGGGTATTCCTACGAGCAGTACTTC	CASSYGYSYEQYF
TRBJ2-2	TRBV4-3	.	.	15	TGCGCCAGCAGCCAAGACACGTCCTACACCGGGGAGCTGTTTTTT	CASSQDTSYTGELFF
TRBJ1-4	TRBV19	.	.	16	TGTGCCAGTAGTATGGTTGGGGCTTTGGCTAATGAAAAACTGTTTTTT	CASSMVGALANEKLFF
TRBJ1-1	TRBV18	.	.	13	TGTGCCAGCTCACCCCCGTTGAACACTGAAGCTTTCTTT	CASSPPLNTEAFF
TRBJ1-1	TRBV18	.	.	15	TGTGCCAGCTCACTCAAAAACGGTTTTAACACTGAAGCTTTCTTT	CASSLKNGFNTEAFF
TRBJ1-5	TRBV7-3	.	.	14	TGTGCCAGCAGCTCGGAAGCTTCGGCTCAGCCCCAGCATTTT	CASSSEASAQPQHF
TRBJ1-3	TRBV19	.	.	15	TGTGCCAGTAGTCAGGGGATTAGCTCTGGAAACACCATATATTTT	CASSQGISSGNTIYF
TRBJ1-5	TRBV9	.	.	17	TGTGCCAGCAGCCCCGGACCGGAGGGAATGATGGGTCAGCCCCAGCATTTT	CASSPGPEGMMGQPQHF
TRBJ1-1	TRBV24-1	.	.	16	TGTGCCACCAGTGATCCCCGCGGAGGTTCAAGGGCTGAAGCTTTCTTT	CATSDPRGGSRAEAFF
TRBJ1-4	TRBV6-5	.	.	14	TGTGCCAGCAGTAGGACAGACATTAATGAAAAACTGTTTTTT	CASSRTDINEKLFF
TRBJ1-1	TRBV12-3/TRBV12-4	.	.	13	TGTGCCAGCAGTTTTGGGATTTTCACTGAAGCTTTCTTT	CASSFGIFTEAFF
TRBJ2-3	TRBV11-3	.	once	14	TGTGCCAGCAGCTTACGGGGGGCGGGGGATACGCAGTATTTT	CASSLRGAGDTQYF
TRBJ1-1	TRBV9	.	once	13	TGTGCCAGCAGCGGCCAAGGAGCCACTGAAGCTTTCTTT	CASSGQGATEAFF